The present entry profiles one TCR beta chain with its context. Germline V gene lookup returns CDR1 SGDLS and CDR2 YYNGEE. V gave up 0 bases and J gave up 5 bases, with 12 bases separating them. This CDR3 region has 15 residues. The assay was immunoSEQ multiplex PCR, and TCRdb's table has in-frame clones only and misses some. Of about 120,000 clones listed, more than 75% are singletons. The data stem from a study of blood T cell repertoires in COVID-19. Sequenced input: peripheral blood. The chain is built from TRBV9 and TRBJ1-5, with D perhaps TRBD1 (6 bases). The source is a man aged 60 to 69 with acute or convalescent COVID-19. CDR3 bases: TGTGCCAGCAGCGTAGGAGGGGGTTGGGATCAGCCCCAGCATTTT. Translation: CASSVGGGWDQPQHF.